The 22 T cell receptor beta chains presented below share a single source sample, sequenced in a study of regulatory T cells in long-lasting Graves disease. Time point specified: newly diagnosed GD, antithyroid drugs for less than 3 months. Researchers made the TCR library from RNA that was extracted from PBMCs. The authors built TCR beta libraries using iRepertoire HTBI primers and Arm-PCR of CDR3 regions. One entry per CDR3 protein, called by TCRdb with MiXCR from the multiplex PCR reads. Among over 500,000 distinct CDR3 sequences listed, 15% to 20% were seen once. The data were also submitted as part of a second study, on T cells in Graves' hyperthyroidism and ophthalmopathy.

The sample consisted of peripheral blood mononuclear cells (PBMCs), taken at new diagnosis, from a patient treated with antithyroid drugs. Receptor source: a man between 18 and 35 years old with Graves disease.

The rearrangement uses TRBV19 and TRBJ1-6; 8 positions agree with TRBD1. Losses at the gene ends were 3 bases for V and 10 bases for J; bases not matched to a gene: 5. CDR3 length equals 14 residues. Germline lookup yields CDR1 LNHDA and CDR2 SQIVND (reference sequence). CDR3 region: CASSIDGTGSPLHF. As DNA, the CDR3 is TGTGCCAGTAGTATCGACGGGACAGGCTCACCCCTCCACTTT. The full variable domain, in which reference TRBV19 and TRBJ1-6 provide the parts outside the CDR3, is DGGITQSPKYLFRKEGQNVTLSCEQNLNHDAMYWYRQDPGQGLRLIYYSQIVNDFQKGDIAEGYSVSREKKESFPLTVTSAQKNPTAFYLCASSIDGTGSPLHFGNGTRLTVT.

This clonotype was recorded many times. This chain uses TRBV7-2 with TRBJ2-7; a weak D match, TRBD1 (8 bases). The CDR3 length is 14 residues. The V gene lost 6 bases and the J gene lost 5 bases, with 17 bases spanning the gap. CDR1 and CDR2 (germline): SGHTA, FQGNSA. The CDR3 protein is CASSPTGGAHEQYF. The CDR3 DNA sequence: TGTGCCAGCAGTCCAACAGGGGGGGCCCACGAGCAGTACTTC.

This clonotype was seen many times. The V and J genes are TRBV11-2 and TRBJ1-5; a possible D gene is TRBD1 (5 bases). CDR3 length equals 15 residues. V dropped 3 bases and J dropped 2 bases, with 11 bases sitting between them. Per the germline V gene, CDR1 is SGHAT and CDR2 is FQNNGV. The CDR3: CASSFGDGGNQPQHF. The CDR3 region has the DNA TGTGCCAGCAGCTTCGGGGACGGAGGCAATCAGCCCCAGCATTTT.

In this sample, this clonotype turned up many times. The chain carries TRBV6-1 and TRBJ1-5; D is unresolved. Germline CDR1 and CDR2: MNHNS and SASEGT. The CDR3 sequence is 12 residues long. The V and J ends lost 6 bases and 0 bases respectively, with 3 bases between them. CDR3 sequence reads: CASRNSNQPQHF. Written as DNA, the CDR3 is TGTGCCAGCAGGAATAGCAATCAGCCCCAGCATTTT.

This clonotype appeared many times. The chain carries TRBV13 and TRBJ2-1, with 10 bases lining up with TRBD2. V was pared by 5 bases and J by 2 bases, with 3 bases of the junction left unmatched. CDR3 length equals 15 residues. Germline lookup yields CDR1 PRHDT and CDR2 FYEKMQ (reference sequence). The CDR3 sequence: CASSQSGRAYNEQFF. As DNA, the CDR3 is TGTGCCAGCAGCCAGAGCGGGAGGGCCTACAATGAGCAGTTCTTC.

This clonotype was found many times. The chain recombines TRBV7-3 with TRBJ2-3, with 16 positions matching TRBD2. The J call may be in error: the DNA end matches TRBJ2-1 better. This CDR3 comprises 17 residues. CDR1 SGHTA and CDR2 FQGTGA come from the germline V gene. The CDR3 reads CASSLGLAGGVLNEQFF. The CDR3 region has the DNA TGTGCCAGCAGCTTGGGACTAGCGGGAGGGGTTTTGAATGAGCAGTTCTTC.

The table lists this clonotype with a few counts. This chain connects TRBV30 to TRBJ2-5; TRBD2 might be the D (5 bases). CDR1 GTSNPN and CDR2 SVGIG come from the germline V gene (reference sequence). The CDR3 runs 11 residues. The V end lost 2 bases, the J end lost 7 bases, and 8 bases lay between the germline ends. CDR3 protein: CAWSPRGTQYF. CDR3 sequence (DNA): TGTGCCTGGAGTCCCCGGGGGACCCAGTACTTC.

V gene TRBV10-3 combines with J gene TRBJ1-5; the D is unclear. The CDR3 contains 14 residues. Germline V gives CDR1 ENHRY, CDR2 SYGVKD. Trimming removed 0 bases from V and 5 bases from J, with 8 bases in between. The DNA for the CDR3 is TGTGCCATCAGTGAGTCACTCGGGGATCAGCCCCAGCATTTT. This translates into CAISESLGDQPQHF.

This clonotype turned up a few times. CDR3 sequence (DNA): TGTGCCAGCAGTTACGGACGAGCCCTTACTGAAGAGACCCAGTACTTC. This sequence encodes CASSYGRALTEETQYF. The rearrangement uses TRBV6-2 or TRBV6-3 and TRBJ2-5; D gene uncertain. The CDR3 has 16 amino acids. V lost 2 bases and J lost 3, with 16 bases in between. Germline V lookup: CDR1 MNHEY, CDR2 SVGEGT.

The chain joins TRBV27 to TRBJ2-7; D call uncertain. Trimming removed 5 bases at V and 2 bases at J, with 13 bases between. The germline V gene encodes CDR1 MNHEY and CDR2 SMNVEV (reference sequence). This CDR3 spans 14 amino acids. As DNA, the CDR3 is TGTGCCAGCAGTCCTACCCCGGACCCCTACGAGCAGTACTTC. It translates to CASSPTPDPYEQYF.

Ten or more counts support this clonotype. The chain joins TRBV6-1 to TRBJ2-7; 9 nucleotides line up with TRBD1. From germline, CDR1 is MNHNS and CDR2 SASEGT. This CDR3 comprises 13 residues. The V and J ends lost 7 bases and 4 bases, in that order; junction bases with no gene match: 5. The CDR3 sequence is CASKPDRGYEQYF. DNA for the CDR3: TGTGCCAGCAAGCCGGACAGGGGTTACGAGCAGTACTTC.

At least ten counts were recorded for this clonotype. The genes are TRBV7-8 and TRBJ2-7; D uncertain. Germline CDR1 SGHVS, CDR2 FQNEAQ. The germline V and J ends were trimmed by 0 bases and 5 bases, with 11 bases remaining between them. The CDR3 extends over 14 amino acids. Here the CDR3 DNA reads TGTGCCAGCAGCTTAGCGCCTGGGAAGAACGAGCAGTACTTC. This codes for CASSLAPGKNEQYF.

This clonotype was observed at least ten times. J is TRBJ1-2 and V is TRBV6-1, with no clear D. Looked up from germline, CDR1 is MNHNS and CDR2 is SASEGT. Trimming removed 2 bases at V and 4 bases at J, with 8 bases between. The CDR3 is 13 residues long. The CDR3 sequence: CASSEILGYGYTF. The CDR3, as DNA: TGTGCCAGCAGTGAAATACTGGGCTATGGCTACACCTTC.

This clonotype was detected a few times. The chain combines TRBV29-1 with TRBJ1-1, with D unclear. Deletions cut 6 bases from V and 6 bases from J, with 11 bases between. Germline loops: CDR1 SQVTM, CDR2 ANQGSEA. The CDR3 runs 11 residues. CDR3 loop: CSVGLSAEAFF. For the CDR3, the DNA is TGCAGCGTCGGACTTTCCGCTGAAGCTTTCTTT.

This clonotype has at least ten counts. The rearrangement joins TRBV7-2 to TRBJ2-2; D might be TRBD1 (6 bases). This CDR3 region has 14 residues. The V gene's germline CDR1 is SGHTA and CDR2 FQGNSA. V was trimmed by 1 base and J by 9 bases, leaving 12 bases between them. CDR3 bases: TGTGCCAGCAGCTTAGGCGACAGGTTGAGGGAGCTGTTTTTT. This sequence encodes CASSLGDRLRELFF.

This sequence joins TRBV29-1 and TRBJ2-1, with D possibly being TRBD1 (6 bases). CDR1 is SQVTM, CDR2 ANQGSEA, per germline. This CDR3 comprises 13 residues. Trimming pared 7 bases from V and 12 bases from J, leaving 22 bases between. The chain's CDR3 is CSGARAGEVRQFF. The CDR3 DNA sequence: TGCAGCGGGGCTCGGGCAGGGGAAGTGCGGCAGTTCTTC.

The chain uses TRBV3-1 and TRBJ2-5; D is unclear. The CDR3 is made up of 15 amino acids. CDR1 is LGHDT and CDR2 is YNNKEL in the germline V gene (reference sequence). The V end lost 1 base, the J end lost 3 bases, and 12 bases lay between the germline ends. CDR3 bases: TGTGCCAGCAGCCAAGTGAGTGCAATGAAAGAGACCCAGTACTTC. Protein: CASSQVSAMKETQYF.

Many counts were recorded for this clonotype. J is TRBJ2-7 and V is TRBV9; TRBD1 aligns across 10 bases. Trimming cost V 3 bases and J 4 bases; bases outside gene matches: 10. CDR1 and CDR2 from the germline V gene are SGDLS and YYNGEE. CDR3 length: 16 amino acids. In DNA, the CDR3 is TGTGCCAGCAGCGGATACCGGGACAGGGGCCTGTACGAGCAGTACTTC. This gives the protein CASSGYRDRGLYEQYF.

The V call is TRBV5-4, the J call TRBJ1-1; D not resolved. The CDR3 loop spans 13 amino acids. The V gene's germline CDR1 is SGHNT and CDR2 YYREEE (reference sequence). V gave up 1 base and J gave up 10 bases, with 14 bases separating them. CDR3 in DNA: TGTGCCAGCAGCTTGACGGAAGTGGCAGGAGCTTTCTTT. Its protein product is CASSLTEVAGAFF. The complete variable domain, with remaining parts taken from reference TRBV5-4 and TRBJ1-1, reads ETGVTQSPTHLIKTRGQQVTLRCSSQSGHNTVSWYQQALGQGPQFIFQYYREEENGRGNFPPRFSGLQFPNYSSELNVNALELDDSALYLCASSLTEVAGAFFGQGTRLTVV.

This clonotype has only a few counts. The chain recombines TRBV12-3 or TRBV12-4 with TRBJ2-5, with 7 bases lining up with TRBD2. This CDR3 region has 14 residues. With 0 bases clipped from V and 6 bases from J, the junction kept 4 bases outside the gene matches. The chain's CDR3 is CASSLAGGLKTQYF. In DNA form, the CDR3 reads TGTGCCAGCAGTTTAGCGGGAGGGCTGAAGACCCAGTACTTC.

The J gene is TRBJ2-3, the V gene TRBV5-4; no clear D. V was trimmed by 4 bases and J by 9 bases, leaving 18 bases between them. The V gene's germline CDR1 is SGHNT and CDR2 YYREEE (reference sequence). The CDR3 runs 14 residues. The CDR3: CASSRLTTPPTQYF. The CDR3 bases are TGTGCCAGCAGCCGACTCACCACCCCACCGACGCAGTATTTT.

This clonotype was detected many times. The rearrangement joins TRBV3-1 to TRBJ2-1, with D unclear. CDR1 and CDR2 from the germline V gene are LGHDT and YNNKEL (reference sequence). This CDR3 region has 11 residues. Trimming removed 5 bases from V and 6 bases from J, with 5 bases in between. The CDR3 reads CASSDINEQFF. In DNA form, the CDR3 reads TGTGCCAGCAGCGACATCAATGAGCAGTTCTTC.